This T cell receptor (beta chain) was profiled in a study of cytomegalovirus exposure and HLA in healthy donors (TCRdb year 2017). Background for the entire study: In an earlier analysis of approximately 500 of the donors, less than 350 Gb of sequence data and just under 120 million unique TCR beta sequences from roughly 190 million T cells were reported. To predict cytomegalovirus infection status, the study brought together high-throughput TCR immunosequencing, statistical association of individual TCRs with disease status, and machine learning. In an earlier analysis of roughly 580 of the donors, high-throughput TCR beta sequencing was used to judge whether each TCR beta V gene segment behaved as functional or pseudogenic. A separate validation cohort of 100 to 150 different subjects was used in addition to the approximately 610-subject first cohort. The T cell repertoires of some 670 subjects were profiled by immunosequencing and related to cytomegalovirus serostatus. Typing coverage differed by locus: A, B, C, DRB1 and DQB1 were typed in about 620-640 donors, DQA1 in about 550, DPA1 in some 610, and DPB1 in approximately 450. A later analysis re-analyzed previously published TCR beta repertoires from hundreds of donors and added high-resolution HLA genotyping to study TCR occurrence patterns. Rather than using new phenotypic data, the later analysis identified candidate immune exposures from TCR beta sequences and from how often those sequences occurred across donors. Every discovery cohort repertoire had been produced on one sequencing platform. The study aimed to test whether signatures of past pathogen exposure could be identified by cataloging public T cell receptors. On average, around 240,000 unique TCR beta nucleotide sequences were sequenced per donor among a few hundred genotyped donors of the cohort, with 15% to 20% of those sequences being non-productive. Roughly 5 DR-DQ haplotypes were handled as single units for association and clustering, since linkage in the cohort was strong. A later genetic analysis took genome-wide SNP genotypes for about 55% of the 666 donors and used that subset as a discovery cohort. Approximately 300 gigabases of sequencing data and around 85 million unique TCR sequences made up an early release that covered 500 to 700 HLA-typed donors. Alongside the repertoire data, information on donor age, sex, ethnicity and CMV serostatus was compiled. The genetic ancestry cluster associated with self-reported Caucasian donors included roughly four fifths of the 398 genotyped donors. HLA typing covered class I and class II loci at four-digit resolution. Study-level results and caveats: This cohort had only TCR beta chains sequenced, and the lack of alpha or paired-chain data limited which features could be detected. Cytomegalovirus status was reported to be diagnosed by the classifier with high specificity and sensitivity in both the original and validation cohorts. Strong co-occurrence of HLA alleles, especially DR and DQ, made assigning TCR associations to individual alleles difficult. Because counts were too low, about 17 rarely observed V segments, including chromosome 9 orphons, were excluded from the earlier analysis of roughly 580 of the donors. Because some donors lacked HLA typing at each locus, the association tests relied only on the typed subset. According to the authors, the approach could potentially be generalized to other disease states and immunological phenotypes. In a later analysis, TCR association rates were found to vary across HLA loci, with the most associated TCRs seen for DRB1 alleles and the fewest for HLA-C alleles. A later genetic analysis associated a missense DCLRE1C variant with V-gene and J-gene trimming of TCR beta chains, and an independent cohort replicated the association. In a later analysis, several top co-occurrence clusters were reported to appear linked to parvovirus B19, influenza, CMV and Epstein-Barr virus. CMV serostatus was the only immune exposure information available for the cohort. Linkage disequilibrium might explain the correlated functional status among segregating V segments, but an unknown experimental factor could not be ruled out. While some public TCRs were present in many individuals, most TCR sequences turned up only very rarely across donors. A later genetic analysis reported fewer N-insertions in productive TCRs among donors in an Asian-associated ancestry cluster than the roughly 620-donor mean. A further reported finding was that TCR beta sequences accurately predicted the HLA-A and HLA-B alleles for most subjects in the first cohort. Presence/absence analyses assumed roughly uniform sequencing depth across donors, an assumption that may not hold. A few of the identified cytomegalovirus-associated TCR beta chains were confirmed in vitro to be specific for cytomegalovirus antigens. In a later analysis, HLA-associated TCR beta chains were found to be more clonally expanded and to have lower generation probabilities than equally common non-associated chains. Most CMV-associated TCR beta chains appeared to be HLA-restricted in a later analysis, and the HLA associations seemed to be driven largely by CMV exposure. Some IMGT-functional V segments, including TRBV6-2 and TRBV6-3, could not be told apart with the 87-base-pair reads, so those segments were excluded. A cluster of highly shared sequence variants was judged likely to be a technical artifact of the sequencing pipeline. The study gave a list of about 150 TCR beta chains associated with cytomegalovirus. In an earlier analysis of about 550 of the donors, most TCR beta V segments were observed in productive rearrangements about 90% or about 30% of the time, broadly matching IMGT annotations. Specific HLA alleles were associated with over 15,000 TCR beta sequences at a false discovery rate of 0.05 in a later analysis.

The cohort was made up of approximately 700 healthy bone marrow donors. Cohort members were all nominally healthy when sampled, although unrecorded immune exposures were likely present. The donor tested CMV seronegative and was one of the 352 seronegative cohort members. A peripheral blood sample was provided by each donor, and peripheral blood mononuclear cells were used for TCR beta sequencing. Genomic DNA was extracted from the blood cell samples with the Qiagen DNeasy Blood Extraction Kit. This clone was recorded once. Its recognized antigen is unknown. No base-level quality is on record; no much larger clone is a single base apart. The library came from the immunoSEQ multiplex PCR assay. The multiplex PCR relied on a mix of 60 forward primers for TCR Vbeta segments and 13 reverse primers for TCR Jbeta segments. The CDR3 region of rearranged TCR beta genes was amplified from genomic DNA with a multiplex PCR assay. The amplified TCR beta libraries were sequenced on the Illumina HiSeq System as 87-base-pair reads. Per the source publication's procedure: Across the 640 or so repertoires, a later analysis counted 80 million or so unique TCR beta chains, some 11 million of which were shared by at least two donors. Raw reads were error-corrected and collapsed into unique sequences with a nearest-neighbor algorithm that merged closely related sequences to remove PCR and sequencing errors. To assign V, D and J gene segments, CDR3 sequences were aligned to IMGT reference sequences. For a sequence to be retained, a match of at least six nucleotides was required to both a V gene segment and a J gene segment. Rearrangements were called productive when the CDR3 lacked stop codons and stayed in frame with V and J; all others were non-productive. Following IMGT convention, CDR3 was defined as the stretch from the second conserved V-encoded cysteine to the conserved J-encoded phenylalanine. Sequences without an unambiguous match to a single V gene segment were excluded from the earlier analysis of almost 600 of the donors. An earlier analysis of almost 600 of the donors classified V segments as functional when productive rearrangements were above 56.7% and as segregating when the standard deviation between donors was above 5%. A statistical classification framework was built for diagnosing cytomegalovirus status from the catalog of TCR beta chain sequences. V and J gene assignment, in a later analysis, came from comparing TCR nucleotide sequences with IMGT/GENE-DB human TR gene sequences. Using the TCRdist pipeline, a later analysis assigned CDR3 sequences along with most-parsimonious VDJ recombination scenarios. A later analysis defined each TCR beta chain by its CDR3 amino acid sequence plus V-gene family, and excluded reads lacking a unique V-gene family. In a later analysis, several hundred highly shared, low-generation-probability nucleotide sequences were removed to address suspected cross-contamination and a sequencing artifact. For each public chain, a later analysis derived a clonal expansion index from normalized ranks of inferred template counts within each repertoire. In a later analysis, generation probabilities were computed with a VDJ recombination model fitted to out-of-frame rearrangements, and the resulting probabilities were checked against IGoR. In a later analysis, hypergeometric tests were used to score TCR-TCR, TCR-HLA and TCR-CMV co-occurrence, with a repertoire-size bias correction applied to TCR pairs. A later analysis estimated false discovery rates by permuting HLA or CMV assignments 20 times. A later analysis grouped co-occurring TCRs with DBSCAN, adding TCRdist sequence similarity when clustering within HLA-allele-positive subsets. Co-occurrence clustering excluded repertoires with fewer than 30,000 or more than 120,000 public chains, plus five with anomalous nucleotide sharing. This is the immuneACCESS table as TCRdb keeps it, with only in-frame sequences that have V and J called. A part of the clones is gone; compared with another copy, unresolved V genes explain less than half, and the rest is unexplained. The V and J calls and clone size are taken from that table; D and trimming were inferred from the DNA. The sample table lists some 120,000 clones, roughly 81% of them with a count of one. Approximately 0.99% of the sample is in the top ten clones.

Counted from cysteine to phenylalanine, this CDR3 has 14 amino acids. Only the CDR3 part of the read is kept: 42 bases, read in frame from the first base. After removal of 2 bases from V and 9 bases from J, the junction retains 3 bases not matched to a gene. Taken from the germline V gene, the CDR1 and CDR2 loops are MNHNS and SASEGT. The specimen was PBMCs. Rearrangement joined TRBV6-1 to TRBJ2-1; TRBD2 fits 11 bases in the junction. This TCR came from a woman aged 25-40 years in good health and CMV-seronegative. In nucleotides, the sequence is TGTGCCAGCAGTGAAACTAGCGGGAGTTTTGAGCAGTTCTTC. Protein translation: CASSETSGSFEQFF.